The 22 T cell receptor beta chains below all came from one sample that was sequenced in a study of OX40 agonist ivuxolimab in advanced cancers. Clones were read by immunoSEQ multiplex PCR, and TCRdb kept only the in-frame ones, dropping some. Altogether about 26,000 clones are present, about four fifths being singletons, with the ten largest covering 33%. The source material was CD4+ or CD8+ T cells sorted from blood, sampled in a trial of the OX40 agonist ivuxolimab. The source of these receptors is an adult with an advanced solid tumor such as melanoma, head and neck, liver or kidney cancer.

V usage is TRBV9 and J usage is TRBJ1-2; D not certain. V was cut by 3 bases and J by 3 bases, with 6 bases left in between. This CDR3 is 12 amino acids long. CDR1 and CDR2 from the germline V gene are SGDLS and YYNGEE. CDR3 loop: CASSGEDYGYTF. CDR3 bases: TGTGCCAGCAGCGGTGAAGACTATGGCTACACCTTC.

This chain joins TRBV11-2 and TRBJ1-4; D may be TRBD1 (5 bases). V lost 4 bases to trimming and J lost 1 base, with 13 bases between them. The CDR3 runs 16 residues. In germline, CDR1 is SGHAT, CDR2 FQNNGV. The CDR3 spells CASSSLDRETNEKLFF. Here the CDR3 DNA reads TGTGCCAGCAGCTCCCTCGACAGAGAAACTAATGAAAAACTGTTTTTT.

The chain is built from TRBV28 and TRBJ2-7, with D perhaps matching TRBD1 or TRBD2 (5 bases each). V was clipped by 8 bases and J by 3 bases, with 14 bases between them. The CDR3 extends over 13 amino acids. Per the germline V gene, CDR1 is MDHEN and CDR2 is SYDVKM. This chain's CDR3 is CASRPGHSYEQYF. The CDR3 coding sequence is TGTGCCAGCCGACCGGGGCATAGCTACGAGCAGTACTTC.

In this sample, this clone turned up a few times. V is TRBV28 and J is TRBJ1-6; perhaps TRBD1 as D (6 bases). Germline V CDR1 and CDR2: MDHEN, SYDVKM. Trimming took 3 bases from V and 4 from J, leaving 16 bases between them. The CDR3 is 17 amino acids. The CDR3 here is CASSFSPDSRYNSPLHF. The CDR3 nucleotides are TGTGCCAGCAGTTTCTCCCCGGACAGCCGTTATAATTCACCCCTCCACTTT.

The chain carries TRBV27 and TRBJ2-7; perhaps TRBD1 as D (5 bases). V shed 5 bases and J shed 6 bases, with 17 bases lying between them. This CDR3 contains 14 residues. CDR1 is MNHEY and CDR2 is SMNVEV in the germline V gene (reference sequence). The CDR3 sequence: CASSPYTDTFEQYF. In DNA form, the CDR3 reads TGTGCCAGCAGTCCCTACACGGACACCTTCGAGCAGTACTTC.

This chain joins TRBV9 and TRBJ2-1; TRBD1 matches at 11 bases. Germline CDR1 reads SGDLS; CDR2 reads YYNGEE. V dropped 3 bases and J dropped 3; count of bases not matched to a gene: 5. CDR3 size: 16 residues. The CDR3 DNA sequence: TGTGCCAGCAGCGCGAGGACAGGGGGCAACTACAATGAGCAGTTCTTC. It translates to CASSARTGGNYNEQFF.

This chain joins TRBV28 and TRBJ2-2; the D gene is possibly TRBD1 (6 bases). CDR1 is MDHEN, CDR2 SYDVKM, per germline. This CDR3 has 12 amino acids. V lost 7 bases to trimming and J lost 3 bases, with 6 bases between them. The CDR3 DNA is TGTGCCAGCAACAGGGACACCGGGGAGCTGTTTTTT. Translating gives CASNRDTGELFF.

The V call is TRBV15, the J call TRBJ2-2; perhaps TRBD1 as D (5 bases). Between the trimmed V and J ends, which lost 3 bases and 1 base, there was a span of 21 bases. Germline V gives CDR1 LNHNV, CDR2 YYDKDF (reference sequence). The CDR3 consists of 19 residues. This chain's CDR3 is CATSSEVLGRVGNTGELFF. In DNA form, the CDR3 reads TGTGCCACCAGCAGTGAAGTCTTAGGCAGGGTTGGGAACACCGGGGAGCTGTTTTTT.

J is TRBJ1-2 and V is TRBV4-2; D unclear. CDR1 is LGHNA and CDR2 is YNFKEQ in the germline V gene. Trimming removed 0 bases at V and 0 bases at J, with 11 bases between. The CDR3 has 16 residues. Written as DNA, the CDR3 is TGTGCCAGCAGCCAAGATGGCGAGCAGGCTAACTATGGCTACACCTTC. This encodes CASSQDGEQANYGYTF.

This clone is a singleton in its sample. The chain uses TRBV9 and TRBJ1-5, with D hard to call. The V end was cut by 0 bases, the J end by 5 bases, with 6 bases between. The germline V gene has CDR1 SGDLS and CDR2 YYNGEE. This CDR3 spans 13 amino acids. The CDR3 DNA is TGTGCCAGCAGCGTAGATGGGGATCAGCCCCAGCATTTT. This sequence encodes CASSVDGDQPQHF.

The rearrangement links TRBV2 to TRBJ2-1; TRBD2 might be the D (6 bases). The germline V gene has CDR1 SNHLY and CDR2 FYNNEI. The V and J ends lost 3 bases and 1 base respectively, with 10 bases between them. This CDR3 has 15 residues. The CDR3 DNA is TGTGCCAGCAGTGAGTGGGACTCTTCCTACAATGAGCAGTTCTTC. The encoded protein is CASSEWDSSYNEQFF.

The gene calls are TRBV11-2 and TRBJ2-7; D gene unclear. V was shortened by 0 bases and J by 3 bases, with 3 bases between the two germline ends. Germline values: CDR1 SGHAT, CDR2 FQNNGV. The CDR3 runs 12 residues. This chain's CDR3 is CASSLDSYEQYF. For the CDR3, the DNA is TGTGCCAGCAGCTTAGACAGCTACGAGCAGTACTTC.

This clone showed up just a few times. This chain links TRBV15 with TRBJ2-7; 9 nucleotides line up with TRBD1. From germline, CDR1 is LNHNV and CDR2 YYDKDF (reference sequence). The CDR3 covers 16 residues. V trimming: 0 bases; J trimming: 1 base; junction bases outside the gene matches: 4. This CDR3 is CATSREGQGTSYEQYF. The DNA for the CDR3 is TGTGCCACCAGCAGAGAAGGACAGGGGACATCCTACGAGCAGTACTTC.

CDR3 protein: CASSLLAGDLYEQYF. The CDR3 DNA sequence: TGTGCCAGCAGCTTACTAGCGGGAGACCTCTACGAGCAGTACTTC. This chain links TRBV11-2 with TRBJ2-5; TRBD2 matches at 10 bases. The end of the DNA is better explained by TRBJ2-7, so the J call may be wrong. CDR1 SGHAT and CDR2 FQNNGV come from the germline V gene. The CDR3 sequence is 15 residues long.

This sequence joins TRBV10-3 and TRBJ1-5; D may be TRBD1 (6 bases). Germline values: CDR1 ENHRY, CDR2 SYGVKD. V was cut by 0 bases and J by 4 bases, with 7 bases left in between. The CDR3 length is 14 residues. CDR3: CAISESGGNQPQHF. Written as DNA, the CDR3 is TGTGCCATCAGTGAGTCAGGGGGGAATCAGCCCCAGCATTTT.

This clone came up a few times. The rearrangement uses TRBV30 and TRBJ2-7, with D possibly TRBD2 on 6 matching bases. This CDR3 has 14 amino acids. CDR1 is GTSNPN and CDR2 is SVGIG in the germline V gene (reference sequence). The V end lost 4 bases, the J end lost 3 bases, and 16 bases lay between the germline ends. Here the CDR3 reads CAWTTGTGVYEQYF. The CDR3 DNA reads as TGTGCCTGGACCACCGGGACGGGAGTCTACGAGCAGTACTTC.

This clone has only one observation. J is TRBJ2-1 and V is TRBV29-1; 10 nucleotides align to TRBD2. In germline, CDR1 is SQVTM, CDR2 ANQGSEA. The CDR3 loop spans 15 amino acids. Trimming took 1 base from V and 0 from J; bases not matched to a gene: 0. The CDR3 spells CSVEGTSGSYNEQFF. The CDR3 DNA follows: TGCAGCGTTGAAGGGACTAGCGGCTCCTACAATGAGCAGTTCTTC.

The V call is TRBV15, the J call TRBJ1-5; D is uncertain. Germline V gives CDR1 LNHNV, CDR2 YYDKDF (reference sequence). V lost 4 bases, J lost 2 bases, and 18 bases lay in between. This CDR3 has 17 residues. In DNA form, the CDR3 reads TGTGCCACCAGCACCCCCTTGGCCTACGGGGGCAATCAGCCCCAGCATTTT. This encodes CATSTPLAYGGNQPQHF.

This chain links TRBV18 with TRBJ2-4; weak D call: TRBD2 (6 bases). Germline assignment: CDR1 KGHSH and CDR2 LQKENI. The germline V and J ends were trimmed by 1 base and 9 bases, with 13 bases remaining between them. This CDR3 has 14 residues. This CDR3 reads CASSPLGGEGIQYF. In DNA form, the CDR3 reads TGTGCCAGCTCACCACTTGGAGGGGAAGGCATTCAGTACTTC.

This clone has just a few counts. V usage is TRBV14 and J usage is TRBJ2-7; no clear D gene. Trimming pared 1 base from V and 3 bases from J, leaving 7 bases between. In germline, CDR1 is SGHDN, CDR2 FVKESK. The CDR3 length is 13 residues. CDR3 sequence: CASSQVTNYEQYF. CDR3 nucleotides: TGTGCCAGCAGCCAAGTAACGAACTACGAGCAGTACTTC.

The CDR3 here is CASSAQTTGFSTDTQYF. The CDR3 DNA follows: TGTGCCAGCAGTGCCCAAACGACAGGGTTCAGCACAGATACGCAGTATTTT. V and J are TRBV6-1 and TRBJ2-3, with 7 nucleotides matching TRBD1. CDR1 MNHNS and CDR2 SASEGT come from the germline V gene. CDR3 length: 17 residues. The junction had 10 bases not matched to a gene; V was cut back by 4 bases and J by 0 bases.

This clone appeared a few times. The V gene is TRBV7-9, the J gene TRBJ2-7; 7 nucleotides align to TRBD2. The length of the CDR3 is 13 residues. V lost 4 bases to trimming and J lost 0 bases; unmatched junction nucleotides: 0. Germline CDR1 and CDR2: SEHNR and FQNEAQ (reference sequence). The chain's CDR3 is CASSWDYSYEQYF. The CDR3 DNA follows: TGTGCCAGCAGCTGGGACTACTCCTACGAGCAGTACTTC.